What follows are 7 T cell receptor beta chains derived from one specimen sequenced in a study of cytomegalovirus exposure and HLA in healthy donors. This table comes from immunoSEQ multiplex PCR, and its TCRdb copy is limited to in-frame clones, with some not included. The table lists about 280,000 clones, roughly 88% of them singletons, with 0.92% in the top ten. The specimen sequenced was PBMCs. The receptors come from a woman between 18 and 30 years old in good health and CMV-seronegative.

The chain uses TRBV12-5 and TRBJ2-7; D not resolved. V was trimmed by 1 base and J by 2 bases, leaving 15 bases between them. The CDR3 runs to 16 residues. Germline V lookup: CDR1 LGHNT, CDR2 FRNRAP. For the CDR3, the DNA is TGTGCTAGTGGTTTGGCCATATATCAGTACCCCTACGAGCAGTACTTC. Translation gives CASGLAIYQYPYEQYF.

V gene TRBV4-2 combines with J gene TRBJ1-3; D not certain. The CDR3 loop spans 16 amino acids. Germline CDR1 reads LGHNA; CDR2 reads YNFKEQ. The ends were cut back, 0 bases at V and 6 bases at J, with 15 bases in the middle. The DNA for the CDR3 is TGTGCCAGCAGCCAAGATCATCGCGAGGTTCTAAACACCATATATTTT. This gives the protein CASSQDHREVLNTIYF.

This chain uses TRBV6-5 with TRBJ1-1; perhaps TRBD1 as D (6 bases). Trimming shortened V by 7 bases and J by 6 bases, and 12 bases separated the two germline ends. This CDR3 comprises 12 residues. The V gene's germline CDR1 is MNHEY and CDR2 SVGAGI. CDR3 sequence: CASKQGRAEAFF. For the CDR3, the DNA is TGTGCCAGCAAACAGGGAAGGGCTGAAGCTTTCTTT.

This clone was observed a handful of times. The chain carries TRBV27 and TRBJ1-3; no firm D call. Trimming shortened V by 2 bases and J by 8 bases, and 10 bases separated the two germline ends. In germline, CDR1 is MNHEY, CDR2 SMNVEV (reference sequence). This CDR3 contains 13 residues. This CDR3 is CASSLTSYDTIYF. CDR3 nucleotides: TGTGCCAGCAGTTTAACCTCCTACGACACCATATATTTT.

The chain has TRBV27 and TRBJ2-1; D ambiguous. The V end was cut by 6 bases, the J end by 0 bases, with 12 bases between. The germline V gene encodes CDR1 MNHEY and CDR2 SMNVEV (reference sequence). This CDR3 contains 15 residues. CDR3 sequence reads: CASSRVRSSYNEQFF. DNA for the CDR3: TGTGCCAGCAGCCGAGTAAGGAGCTCCTACAATGAGCAGTTCTTC.

This chain joins TRBV29-1 and TRBJ2-7, with 8 bases lining up with TRBD1. Trimming cost V 4 bases and J 2 bases; bases outside gene matches: 1. Germline CDR1 SQVTM, CDR2 ANQGSEA. The CDR3 contains 12 residues. As DNA, the CDR3 is TGCAGCGTTGGGACAGGGACCTACGAGCAGTACTTC. This encodes CSVGTGTYEQYF.

V usage is TRBV15 and J usage is TRBJ1-1, with D unclear. V lost 1 base and J lost 4, with 19 bases in between. This CDR3 has 17 amino acids. Germline V lookup: CDR1 LNHNV, CDR2 YYDKDF (reference sequence). CDR3 DNA: TGTGCCACCAGCAGAGGACGAGGGCGCTTTTTTACCACTGAAGCTTTCTTT. It is translated as CATSRGRGRFFTTEAFF.